This entry lists 29 T cell receptor beta chains sequenced from one sample in a study of graft-versus-host responses after intestinal transplantation. TCRdb keeps only in-frame clones here, not all; method: immunoSEQ multiplex PCR. The table shows approximately 19,000 clones, with about 80% occurring only once. Source: PBMCs, taken 14 days after transplant. Receptors were obtained from a human patient who received an intestinal transplant, so some T cells may come from the graft donor.

The V call is TRBV6-6, the J call TRBJ2-5, with no clear D. V was cut by 2 bases and J by 2 bases, with 3 bases left in between. The CDR3 covers 12 residues. Germline CDR1 is MNHNY and CDR2 is SVGAGI (reference sequence). The CDR3 spells CASSYGQETQYF. The CDR3 region has the DNA TGTGCCAGCAGTTACGGTCAAGAGACCCAGTACTTC.

This sequence joins TRBV6-1 and TRBJ2-1, with D perhaps matching TRBD2 (5 bases). From germline, CDR1 is MNHNS and CDR2 SASEGT. Trimming left V 3 bases short and J 2 bases short, with 14 bases between. The CDR3 is 16 residues long. Here the CDR3 reads CASSEEWASPYNEQFF. CDR3 DNA: TGTGCCAGCAGTGAGGAGTGGGCTAGCCCCTACAATGAGCAGTTCTTC.

The V and J genes are TRBV27 and TRBJ2-1; D perhaps matches TRBD1 (6 bases). The length of the CDR3 is 13 residues. Between the trimmed V and J ends, which lost 3 bases and 6 bases, there was a span of 9 bases. CDR1 and CDR2 from the germline V gene are MNHEY and SMNVEV (reference sequence). CDR3 sequence reads: CASSLSRGNEQFF. The CDR3 region has the DNA TGTGCCAGCAGTTTGTCCAGGGGCAATGAGCAGTTCTTC.

The rearrangement links TRBV7-2 to TRBJ2-1, with D perhaps TRBD2 (7 bases). The length of the CDR3 is 14 residues. In germline, CDR1 is SGHTA, CDR2 FQGNSA. V was shortened by 3 bases and J by 9 bases, with 15 bases between the two germline ends. The CDR3 reads CASSFMRGGSEQFF. The CDR3 coding sequence is TGTGCCAGCAGCTTTATGCGCGGGGGCTCTGAGCAGTTCTTC.

The V and J genes are TRBV29-1 and TRBJ2-3; 13 bases align to TRBD2. CDR3 length equals 22 residues. Germline CDR1 SQVTM, CDR2 ANQGSEA. J was trimmed by 0 bases and V by 7 bases; bases with no gene match: 25. The chain's CDR3 is CSAAPLCPGLAGHQTSTDTQYF. CDR3 DNA: TGCAGCGCTGCCCCCCTCTGCCCGGGACTAGCGGGACACCAGACTAGCACAGATACGCAGTATTTT.

The chain couples TRBV13 to TRBJ2-7; D may be TRBD2 (6 bases). This CDR3 contains 14 residues. The germline CDR1 and CDR2 sequences are PRHDT and FYEKMQ (reference sequence). V lost 3 bases and J lost 0, with 9 bases in between. Here the CDR3 DNA reads TGTGCCAGCAGCTTTGGGGGGAGCTCCTACGAGCAGTACTTC. It translates to CASSFGGSSYEQYF.

This rearrangement joins TRBV2 to TRBJ2-1; TRBD1 is a possible D gene (5 bases). The V end lost 1 base, the J end lost 8 bases, and 12 bases lay between the germline ends. CDR3 length equals 14 residues. Germline loops: CDR1 SNHLY, CDR2 FYNNEI. CDR3 nucleotides: TGTGCCAGCAGTGAAGTTCTGGGGCAGGATGAGCAGTTCTTC. As protein: CASSEVLGQDEQFF.

The gene calls are TRBV14 and TRBJ1-1, with D unresolved. Germline lookup yields CDR1 SGHDN and CDR2 FVKESK. The length of the CDR3 is 14 residues. V shed 4 bases and J shed 1 base, with 10 bases lying between them. CDR3: CASSPESTNTEAFF. DNA for the CDR3: TGTGCCAGCAGCCCAGAGAGCACGAACACTGAAGCTTTCTTT.

The CDR3 DNA sequence: TGTGCCAGCAGTCTACAGGGTTATAATTCACCCCTCCACTTT. Translating it yields CASSLQGYNSPLHF. The V call is TRBV27, the J call TRBJ1-6, with TRBD1 as a possible D gene (6 bases). Trimming left V 5 bases short and J 4 bases short, with 9 bases between. The CDR3 runs to 14 residues. The germline CDR1 and CDR2 sequences are MNHEY and SMNVEV (reference sequence).

This chain joins TRBV5-8 and TRBJ2-1; the D is unclear. Between the trimmed V and J ends, which lost 0 bases and 12 bases, there was a span of 22 bases. Per germline, CDR1 SGHTS and CDR2 YDEGEE. This CDR3 comprises 16 residues. CDR3 region: CASSLAEVVGKGLQFF. CDR3 bases: TGTGCCAGCAGCTTGGCCGAGGTGGTGGGCAAGGGTTTGCAGTTCTTC.

The CDR3 DNA reads as TGCGCCAGCAGCCAAGAACAGGCTAGCGTAACAGATACGCAGTATTTT. Encoded protein: CASSQEQASVTDTQYF. This chain links TRBV4-1 with TRBJ2-3; D is possibly TRBD2 (6 bases). The V gene lost 0 bases and the J gene lost 3 bases, with 13 bases spanning the gap. The CDR3 has 16 residues. Germline CDR1 MGHRA, CDR2 YSYEKL.

About this clone itself: This sample also contains other DNA sequences that code for the same CDR3. The chain links TRBV6-5 to TRBJ2-1; D call uncertain. Germline lookup yields CDR1 MNHEY and CDR2 SVGAGI. Trimming cost V 5 bases and J 5 bases, with 4 bases left between them. This CDR3 has 11 amino acids. Here the CDR3 reads CASSLDNEQFF. The CDR3 bases are TGTGCCAGCAGTCTTGACAATGAGCAGTTCTTC.

The CDR3 sequence is CASSQESRGGYNKVNEQFF. The CDR3 nucleotides are TGTGCCAGCAGCCAAGAGTCGCGGGGGGGCTACAATAAGGTCAATGAGCAGTTCTTC. The chain couples TRBV4-2 to TRBJ2-1; the match to TRBD2 covers 9 bases. The germline gives CDR1 LGHNA, CDR2 YNFKEQ. V gave up 0 bases and J gave up 6 bases; unmatched junction bases: 15. This CDR3 is 19 amino acids long.

The V and J genes are TRBV29-1 and TRBJ1-4; 8 bases agree with TRBD1. V shed 0 bases, J shed 2 bases, and the junction held 2 bases outside the gene matches. CDR3 length: 15 residues. Germline-derived CDR1 and CDR2 are SQVTM and ANQGSEA. DNA of the CDR3: TGCAGCGTTGAAGACAGGGGGCAGACTAATGAAAAACTGTTTTTT. The encoded protein is CSVEDRGQTNEKLFF.

The chain has TRBV25-1 and TRBJ1-5; D is ambiguous. Trimming took off 3 bases at V and 9 bases at J, with 12 bases between the two ends. This CDR3 region has 13 residues. From germline, CDR1 is MGHDK and CDR2 SYGVNS. DNA for the CDR3: TGTGCCAGCAGTGAGGGGATGGAGTGGCCCCAGCATTTT. This encodes CASSEGMEWPQHF.

The V gene is TRBV5-4, the J gene TRBJ2-5, with TRBD2 matching 7 bases. The J segment lost 4 bases and the V segment lost 0 bases, leaving 6 bases of the junction unmatched. The CDR3 length is 15 residues. CDR1 and CDR2 from the germline V gene are SGHNT and YYREEE (reference sequence). CDR3 coding DNA: TGTGCCAGCAGCTTGGAAGGGGACTATATAGAGACCCAGTACTTC. Translated: CASSLEGDYIETQYF.

The V and J genes are TRBV27 and TRBJ2-6; 12 bases fit TRBD2. The J segment lost 2 bases and the V segment lost 2 bases, leaving 1 base of the junction unmatched. This CDR3 is 17 amino acids long. From germline, CDR1 is MNHEY and CDR2 SMNVEV (reference sequence). CDR3 residues: CASSLLAGGPGANVLTF. The DNA for the CDR3 is TGTGCCAGCAGTTTACTAGCGGGAGGGCCTGGGGCCAACGTCCTGACTTTC. Filled out from reference TRBV27 and TRBJ2-6, the complete variable domain reads EAQVTQNPRYLITVTGKKLTVTCSQNMNHEYMSWYRQDPGLGLRQIYYSMNVEVTDKGDVPEGYKVSRKEKRNFPLILESPSPNQTSLYFCASSLLAGGPGANVLTFGAGSRLTVL.

As DNA, the CDR3 is TGCGCCAGCAGCCAAATAGCGGGAGAACAGCAGTTCTTC. Translated, it gives CASSQIAGEQQFF. The rearrangement links TRBV5-1 to TRBJ2-1; 9 bases are shared with TRBD2. This CDR3 contains 13 residues. V shed 4 bases and J 11 bases; nucleotides not matched to a gene: 7. Germline lookup yields CDR1 SGHRS and CDR2 YFSETQ.

The rearrangement uses TRBV29-1 and TRBJ2-7, with 7 bases that match TRBD1. With 1 base clipped from V and 4 bases from J, the junction kept 4 bases outside the gene matches. Germline-derived CDR1 and CDR2 are SQVTM and ANQGSEA. The CDR3 sequence is 13 residues long. The CDR3 coding sequence is TGCAGCGTTGAAGGTACAGGGGTATACGAGCAGTACTTC. Translating it yields CSVEGTGVYEQYF.

This clone was detected once. The chain joins TRBV9 to TRBJ2-3; maybe TRBD1 (5 bases). The germline V gene has CDR1 SGDLS and CDR2 YYNGEE. This CDR3 has 14 amino acids. V lost 0 bases and J 2 bases, leaving 7 bases between the germline ends. CDR3 region: CASSVGRDTDTQYF. CDR3 coding DNA: TGTGCCAGCAGCGTAGGCAGGGACACAGATACGCAGTATTTT.

The chain is built from TRBV27 and TRBJ2-1; D unclear. CDR1 MNHEY and CDR2 SMNVEV come from the germline V gene (reference sequence). The CDR3 has 12 residues. V dropped 4 bases and J dropped 7 bases, with 8 bases sitting between them. The CDR3 nucleotides are TGTGCCAGCAGTTGGGGAAGTAATGAGCAGTTCTTC. This translates into CASSWGSNEQFF.

The chain carries TRBV28 and TRBJ2-5; 11 nucleotides line up with TRBD2. The V segment lost 7 bases and the J segment 7 bases; nucleotides outside the gene matches: 11. This CDR3 has 15 amino acids. Per the germline V gene, CDR1 is MDHEN and CDR2 is SYDVKM. The CDR3 DNA is TGTGCCAGCATCTTAGCGGGAGGGGCTCCTGGGACCCAGTACTTC. Translation gives CASILAGGAPGTQYF.

This chain uses TRBV27 with TRBJ1-1; TRBD1 aligns across 9 bases. The CDR3 runs to 15 residues. Germline loops: CDR1 MNHEY, CDR2 SMNVEV (reference sequence). Unmatched junction bases numbered 10, after V lost 5 bases and J lost 6 bases. The CDR3 sequence is CASSPSGTGSSEAFF. For the CDR3, the DNA is TGTGCCAGCAGTCCCTCGGGGACAGGGAGTTCTGAAGCTTTCTTT.

This chain connects TRBV27 to TRBJ2-3; D is unclear. The CDR3 totals 11 residues. V lost 8 bases, J lost 0 bases, and 3 bases lay in between. From germline, CDR1 is MNHEY and CDR2 SMNVEV (reference sequence). CDR3 DNA: TGTGCCAGCGGAAGCACAGATACGCAGTATTTT. This gives the protein CASGSTDTQYF.

The CDR3 sequence is CASSHLAGGQETQYF. In DNA, the CDR3 is TGCGCCAGCAGCCATTTAGCGGGGGGGCAAGAGACCCAGTACTTC. The chain employs TRBV4-1 and TRBJ2-5; TRBD2 matches at 11 bases. V was pared by 3 bases and J by 2 bases, with 2 bases of the junction left unmatched. Germline CDR1 is MGHRA and CDR2 is YSYEKL. The CDR3 loop spans 15 amino acids.

The V and J genes are TRBV2 and TRBJ2-1; tentatively, D is TRBD1 or TRBD2 (5 bases each). The length of the CDR3 is 14 residues. The V end was cut by 8 bases, the J end by 8 bases, with 19 bases between. CDR1 and CDR2 (germline): SNHLY, FYNNEI. CDR3 nucleotides: TGTGCCAGCTGGTCGGGACGGGTGGATCATGAGCAGTTCTTC. Translated: CASWSGRVDHEQFF.

V usage is TRBV2 and J usage is TRBJ2-1, with D perhaps TRBD2 (5 bases). V was pared by 1 base and J by 5 bases, with 6 bases between. The V gene's germline CDR1 is SNHLY and CDR2 FYNNEI. The CDR3 contains 13 residues. CDR3 DNA: TGTGCCAGCAGTGAAGATAGCGACAATGAGCAGTTCTTC. Protein product: CASSEDSDNEQFF.

This chain links TRBV5-1 with TRBJ2-5, with a possible D match to TRBD2 (5 bases). Germline V gene data show CDR1 as SGHRS and CDR2 as YFSETQ. The CDR3 contains 15 residues. Trimming pared 6 bases from V and 2 bases from J, leaving 17 bases between. CDR3 in DNA: TGCGCCAGCATTCCTTTCCCAGCGGCTCAAGAGACCCAGTACTTC. Translated: CASIPFPAAQETQYF.

V usage is TRBV11-2 and J usage is TRBJ2-3, with D perhaps matching TRBD1 or TRBD2 (5 bases each). The V gene's germline CDR1 is SGHAT and CDR2 FQNNGV. This CDR3 is built from 15 residues. Trimming took 1 base from V and 1 from J, leaving 9 bases between them. The CDR3 bases are TGTGCCAGCAGCTTAGTGCAGGGAGGCACAGATACGCAGTATTTT. It yields the protein CASSLVQGGTDTQYF.